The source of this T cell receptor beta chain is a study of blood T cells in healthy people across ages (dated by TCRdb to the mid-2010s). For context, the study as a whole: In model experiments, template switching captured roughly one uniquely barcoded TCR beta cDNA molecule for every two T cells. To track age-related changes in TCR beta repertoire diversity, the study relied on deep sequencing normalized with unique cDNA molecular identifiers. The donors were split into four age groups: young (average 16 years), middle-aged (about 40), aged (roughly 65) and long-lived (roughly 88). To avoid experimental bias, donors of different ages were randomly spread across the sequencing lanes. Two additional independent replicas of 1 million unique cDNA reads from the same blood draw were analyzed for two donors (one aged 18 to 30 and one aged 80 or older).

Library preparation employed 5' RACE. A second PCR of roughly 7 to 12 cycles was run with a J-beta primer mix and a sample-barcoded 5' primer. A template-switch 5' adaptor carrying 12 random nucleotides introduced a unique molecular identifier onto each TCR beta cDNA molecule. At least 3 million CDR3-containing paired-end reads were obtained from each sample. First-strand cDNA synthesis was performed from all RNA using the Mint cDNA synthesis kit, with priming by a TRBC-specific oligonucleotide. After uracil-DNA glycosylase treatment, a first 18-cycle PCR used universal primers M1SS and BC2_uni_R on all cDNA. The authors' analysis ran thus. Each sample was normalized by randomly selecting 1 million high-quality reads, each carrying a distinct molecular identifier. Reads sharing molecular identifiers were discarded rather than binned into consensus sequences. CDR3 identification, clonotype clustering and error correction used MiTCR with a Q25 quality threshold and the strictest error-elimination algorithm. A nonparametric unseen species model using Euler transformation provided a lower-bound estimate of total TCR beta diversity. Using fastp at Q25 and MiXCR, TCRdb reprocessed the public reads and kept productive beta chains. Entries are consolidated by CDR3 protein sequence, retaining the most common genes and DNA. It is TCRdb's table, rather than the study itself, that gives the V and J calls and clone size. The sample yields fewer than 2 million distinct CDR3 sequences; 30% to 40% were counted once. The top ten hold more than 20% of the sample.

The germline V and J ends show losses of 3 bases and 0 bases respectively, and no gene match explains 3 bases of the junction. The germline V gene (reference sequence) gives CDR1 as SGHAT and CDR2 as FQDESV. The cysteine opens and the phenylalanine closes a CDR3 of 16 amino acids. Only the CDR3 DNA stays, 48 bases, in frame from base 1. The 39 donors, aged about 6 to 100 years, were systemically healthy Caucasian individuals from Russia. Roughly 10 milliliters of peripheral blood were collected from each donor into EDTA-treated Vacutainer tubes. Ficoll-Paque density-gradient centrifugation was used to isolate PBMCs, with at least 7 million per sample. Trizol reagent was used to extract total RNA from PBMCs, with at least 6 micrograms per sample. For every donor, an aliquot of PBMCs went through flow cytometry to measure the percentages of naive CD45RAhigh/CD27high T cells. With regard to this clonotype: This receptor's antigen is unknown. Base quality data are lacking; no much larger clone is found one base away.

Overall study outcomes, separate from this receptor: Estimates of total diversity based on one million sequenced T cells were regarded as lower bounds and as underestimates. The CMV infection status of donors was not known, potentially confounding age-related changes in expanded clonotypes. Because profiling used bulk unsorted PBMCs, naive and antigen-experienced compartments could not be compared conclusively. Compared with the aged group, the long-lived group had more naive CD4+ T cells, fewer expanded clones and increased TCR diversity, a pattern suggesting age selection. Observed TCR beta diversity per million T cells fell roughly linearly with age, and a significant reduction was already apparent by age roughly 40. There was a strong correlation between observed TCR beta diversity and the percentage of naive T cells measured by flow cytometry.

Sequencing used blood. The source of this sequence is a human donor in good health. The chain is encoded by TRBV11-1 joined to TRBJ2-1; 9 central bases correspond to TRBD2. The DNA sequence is TGTGCCAGCAGCTTCGAACTAGCGGGCTCCTACAATGAGCAGTTCTTC. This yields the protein CASSFELAGSYNEQFF. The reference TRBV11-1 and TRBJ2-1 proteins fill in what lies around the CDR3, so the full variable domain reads EAEVAQSPRYKITEKSQAVAFWCDPISGHATLYWYRQILGQGPELLVQFQDESVVDDSQLPKDRFSAERLKGVDSTLKIQPAELGDSAMYLCASSFELAGSYNEQFFGPGTRLTVL.